The 3 T cell receptor beta chains listed next were all sequenced from one sample in a study of shared clonotypes between healthy human individuals. Some clones are missing from TCRdb's copy, which holds only in-frame ones; the method was immunoSEQ multiplex PCR. The table has roughly 2,500,000 clones, under 95% seen once. Sequenced input: naive CD4+ T cells from PBMCs. Documented subset: CD45RA+ positively selected. The receptors were gathered from a man between 18 and 29 years old in good health. Some clones in this sample may be carry-over from other donors' samples.

J is TRBJ2-7 and V is TRBV5-1, with 12 bases that match TRBD2. The CDR3 covers 18 residues. Unmatched junction bases numbered 15, after V lost 2 bases and J lost 6 bases. The germline CDR1 and CDR2 sequences are SGHRS and YFSETQ. This CDR3 reads CASSFAVAASGRAGEQYF. CDR3 in DNA: TGCGCCAGCAGCTTTGCGGTGGCGGCTAGCGGGAGGGCGGGCGAGCAGTACTTC.

The chain has TRBV13 and TRBJ2-3, with 7 bases lining up with TRBD2. CDR1 is PRHDT and CDR2 is FYEKMQ in the germline V gene (reference sequence). The CDR3 sequence is 18 residues long. Unmatched junction bases numbered 16, after V lost 5 bases and J lost 2 bases. In DNA, the CDR3 is TGTGCCAGCAGCGGCCGAAGACACTCTAGCGGCGCCACAGATACGCAGTATTTT. This codes for CASSGRRHSSGATDTQYF.

The genes are TRBV19 and TRBJ1-5; TRBD1 agrees at 10 bases. The CDR3 sequence is 16 residues long. CDR1 LNHDA and CDR2 SQIVND come from the germline V gene (reference sequence). The ends lost 5 bases at V and 5 bases at J; junction bases unmatched: 9. CDR3 bases: TGTGCCAGTAGTTATTGGGACAGGGGAGATTATCAGCCCCAGCATTTT. It translates to CASSYWDRGDYQPQHF.